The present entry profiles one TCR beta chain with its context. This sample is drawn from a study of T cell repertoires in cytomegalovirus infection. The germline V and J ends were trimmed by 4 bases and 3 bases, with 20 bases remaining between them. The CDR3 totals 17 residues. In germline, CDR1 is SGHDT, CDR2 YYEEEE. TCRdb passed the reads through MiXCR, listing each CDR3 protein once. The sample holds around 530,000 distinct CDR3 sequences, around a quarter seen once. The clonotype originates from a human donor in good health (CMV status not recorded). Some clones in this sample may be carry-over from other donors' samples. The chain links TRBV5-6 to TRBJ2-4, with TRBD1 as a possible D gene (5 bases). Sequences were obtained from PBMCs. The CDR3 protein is CASSHPVGQGGKNIQYF. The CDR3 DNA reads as TGTGCCAGCAGCCATCCCGTGGGGCAGGGCGGCAAAAACATTCAGTACTTC.